Shown below are 28 T cell receptor beta chains from a single sample sequenced in a study of T cell changes during pregnancy in multiple sclerosis. The protocol was immunoSEQ multiplex PCR, while the TCRdb copy is restricted to in-frame clones and leaves out a portion. The sample shows some 64,000 clones, more than 90% of them seen only once. The specimen was peripheral blood, collected in the first trimester of pregnancy. These receptors came from a female donor in good health, enrolled as a control in a pregnancy study.

The chain links TRBV2 to TRBJ2-1, with D possibly being TRBD2 (7 bases). Trimming shortened V by 9 bases and J by 4 bases, and 22 bases separated the two germline ends. The CDR3 covers 16 residues. CDR1 SNHLY and CDR2 FYNNEI come from the germline V gene. CDR3 bases: TGTGCCAGTCAAGCGGGTAGGGGGGGTCTTTACAATGAGCAGTTCTTC. Translating gives CASQAGRGGLYNEQFF. The full variable domain, its missing parts supplied by reference TRBV2 and TRBJ2-1, is EPEVTQTPSHQVTQMGQEVILRCVPISNHLYFYWYRQILGQKVEFLVSFYNNEISEKSEIFDDQFSVERPDGSNFTLKIRSTKLEDSAMYFCASQAGRGGLYNEQFFGPGTRLTVL.

The V and J genes are TRBV18 and TRBJ2-5; D is possibly TRBD1 (5 bases). Germline V gene sequence: CDR1 KGHSH, CDR2 LQKENI. The CDR3 runs 13 residues. The V and J ends lost 2 bases and 4 bases respectively, with 8 bases between them. CDR3 in DNA: TGTGCCAGCTCACCATTAGGGGTAGAGACCCAGTACTTC. This gives the protein CASSPLGVETQYF. The complete variable domain, with remaining parts taken from reference TRBV18 and TRBJ2-5, reads NAGVMQNPRHLVRRRGQEARLRCSPMKGHSHVYWYRQLPEEGLKFMVYLQKENIIDESGMPKERFSAEFPKEGPSILRIQQVVRGDSAAYFCASSPLGVETQYFGPGTRLLVL.

The chain links TRBV29-1 to TRBJ2-1; possible D gene TRBD2, 6 bases. The V end lost 1 base, the J end lost 2 bases, and 12 bases lay between the germline ends. Looked up from germline, CDR1 is SQVTM and CDR2 is ANQGSEA. This CDR3 has 15 residues. The CDR3 nucleotides read TGCAGCGTTGAAGGATCGGGGGTTACCTACAATGAGCAGTTCTTC. It yields the protein CSVEGSGVTYNEQFF.

This chain connects TRBV28 to TRBJ2-3, with D tentatively TRBD1 (6 bases). CDR1 and CDR2 (germline): MDHEN, SYDVKM. CDR3 length: 18 residues. The V end lost 5 bases, the J end lost 4 bases, and 25 bases lay between the germline ends. The CDR3 here is CASSTYPGQSIYSDTQYF. The CDR3 DNA reads as TGTGCCAGCAGTACATATCCCGGACAGTCTATTTACTCAGATACGCAGTATTTT.

This clone was observed many times. V and J are TRBV2 and TRBJ2-7; no clear D gene. This CDR3 is 14 amino acids long. V shed 5 bases and J shed 0 bases, with 11 bases lying between them. Germline loops: CDR1 SNHLY, CDR2 FYNNEI. The CDR3 bases are TGTGCCAGCAGTTCTACCCTGAGCTCCTACGAGCAGTACTTC. Protein sequence: CASSSTLSSYEQYF.

V is TRBV18 and J is TRBJ2-7; 7 bases line up with TRBD2. The germline V gene has CDR1 KGHSH and CDR2 LQKENI. With V trimmed by 0 bases and J by 2 bases, 1 base remained unmatched. The CDR3 has 14 residues. The CDR3 region is CASSPPSGPYEQYF. CDR3 DNA sequence: TGTGCCAGCTCACCACCTAGCGGGCCCTACGAGCAGTACTTC.

The chain joins TRBV2 to TRBJ1-5, with 7 positions matching TRBD1. The CDR3 loop spans 14 amino acids. The ends lost 3 bases at V and 9 bases at J; junction bases unmatched: 8. Germline V gene lookup returns CDR1 SNHLY and CDR2 FYNNEI. CDR3 sequence: CASSEGQIDRPQHF. The CDR3 coding sequence is TGTGCCAGCAGTGAGGGACAGATTGACCGGCCCCAGCATTTT.

This clone has only one observation. V and J are TRBV29-1 and TRBJ2-5, with 8 nucleotides matching TRBD1. Germline V gene lookup returns CDR1 SQVTM and CDR2 ANQGSEA. The CDR3 spans 12 residues. V was pared by 6 bases and J by 7 bases, with 7 bases of the junction left unmatched. In DNA, the CDR3 is TGCAGCGTCCAGGGGGCATTGGGGACCCAGTACTTC. Its protein product is CSVQGALGTQYF.

The CDR3 DNA reads TGTGCCAGCAGCTTAAGCCAGTCAACTAATGAAAAACTGTTTTTT. It yields the protein CASSLSQSTNEKLFF. V gene TRBV7-3 combines with J gene TRBJ1-4, with unresolved D. V gave up 1 base and J gave up 0 bases, with 6 bases separating them. The CDR3 totals 15 residues. The germline CDR1 and CDR2 sequences are SGHTA and FQGTGA.

The rearrangement joins TRBV4-3 to TRBJ1-5; D is unresolved. The CDR3 contains 15 residues. V gave up 3 bases and J gave up 5 bases, with 14 bases separating them. CDR1 and CDR2 (germline): LGHNA, YSLEER. The CDR3 loop is CASSQGWEADQPQHF. The CDR3 nucleotides are TGCGCCAGCAGCCAGGGCTGGGAGGCTGATCAGCCCCAGCATTTT.

This clone was found once. The chain links TRBV9 to TRBJ1-1; no clear D gene. Germline assignment: CDR1 SGDLS and CDR2 YYNGEE. The V and J ends lost 4 bases and 0 bases respectively, with 13 bases between them. This CDR3 is built from 15 residues. This CDR3 is CASSPRYQVNTEAFF. DNA for the CDR3: TGTGCCAGCAGCCCCCGGTATCAAGTGAACACTGAAGCTTTCTTT.

This chain joins TRBV15 and TRBJ1-2; unclear D gene. The ends were cut back, 0 bases at V and 4 bases at J, with 9 bases in the middle. Germline CDR1 reads LNHNV; CDR2 reads YYDKDF (reference sequence). The CDR3 loop spans 14 amino acids. The CDR3, as DNA: TGTGCCACCAGCAGAGATATACGGGGCTATGGCTACACCTTC. Translated, it gives CATSRDIRGYGYTF. Full variable domain (remainder filled in from reference TRBV15 and TRBJ1-2): DAMVIQNPRYQVTQFGKPVTLSCSQTLNHNVMYWYQQKSSQAPKLLFHYYDKDFNNEADTPDNFQSRRPNTSFCFLDIRSPGLGDTAMYLCATSRDIRGYGYTFGSGTRLTVV.

The rearrangement joins TRBV18 to TRBJ2-7; a possible D gene is TRBD1 (5 bases). Trimming left V 1 base short and J 1 base short, with 8 bases between. Germline V gene sequence: CDR1 KGHSH, CDR2 LQKENI. This CDR3 contains 14 residues. The chain's CDR3 is CASSPLQGSYEQYF. The CDR3 DNA follows: TGTGCCAGCTCACCACTTCAGGGTTCCTACGAGCAGTACTTC.

This sequence joins TRBV11-2 and TRBJ1-1, with a possible D match to TRBD1 (5 bases). Germline lookup yields CDR1 SGHAT and CDR2 FQNNGV. V was shortened by 3 bases and J by 4 bases, with 12 bases between the two germline ends. The length of the CDR3 is 14 residues. The CDR3 here is CASSLEGGATEAFF. CDR3 nucleotide sequence: TGTGCCAGCAGCTTGGAAGGAGGGGCCACTGAAGCTTTCTTT.

The rearrangement links TRBV11-2 to TRBJ2-1; TRBD1 matches 7 bases. This CDR3 is built from 16 residues. Germline trimming cut 1 base from V and 6 bases from J; bases unmatched to any gene: 9. The germline V gene encodes CDR1 SGHAT and CDR2 FQNNGV. CDR3 DNA sequence: TGTGCCAGCAGCTTAGTATACAGGGGTCTCGTCAATGAGCAGTTCTTC. Protein product: CASSLVYRGLVNEQFF.

The chain recombines TRBV5-1 with TRBJ2-6; D is unclear. The germline V and J ends were trimmed by 6 bases and 4 bases, with 14 bases remaining between them. CDR3 length: 15 residues. Germline V CDR1 and CDR2: SGHRS, YFSETQ. The CDR3, as DNA: TGCGCCAGCAAGCCTCCGGGTTCGGGGGCCAACGTCCTGACTTTC. As protein: CASKPPGSGANVLTF.

Written as DNA, the CDR3 is TGTGCCAGCAGCGTTCAGGGAGGAGCCCCCACAGATACGCAGTATTTT. Protein product: CASSVQGGAPTDTQYF. V usage is TRBV9 and J usage is TRBJ2-3, with TRBD2 as a possible D gene (6 bases). Germline-derived CDR1 and CDR2 are SGDLS and YYNGEE. This CDR3 comprises 16 residues. Trimming shortened V by 2 bases and J by 2 bases, and 15 bases separated the two germline ends.

This clone was recorded a few times. A junction boundary mismatches the germline segment, possibly from a read error. The chain has TRBV10-3 and TRBJ1-1; 8 nucleotides agree with TRBD1. CDR3 size: 14 residues. Germline CDR1 reads ENHRY; CDR2 reads SYGVKD. DNA for the CDR3: TGTGCCATCAGTGTAACAGGGGGGAACCCTGAAGCTTTCTTT. This gives the protein CAISVTGGNPEAFF.

The chain recombines TRBV7-2 with TRBJ2-7; 7 positions match TRBD1. The CDR3 spans 14 residues. V dropped 1 base and J dropped 4; count of bases not matched to a gene: 4. The V gene's germline CDR1 is SGHTA and CDR2 FQGNSA. CDR3 region: CASSLGQGVYEQYF. The CDR3, as DNA: TGTGCCAGCAGCTTAGGGCAGGGGGTTTACGAGCAGTACTTC.

The rearrangement uses TRBV28 and TRBJ2-1; D uncertain. Trimming removed 0 bases at V and 2 bases at J, with 5 bases between. This CDR3 region has 14 residues. Looked up from germline, CDR1 is MDHEN and CDR2 is SYDVKM. The chain's CDR3 is CASSLWRTYNEQFF. The CDR3 bases are TGTGCCAGCAGTTTATGGCGAACCTACAATGAGCAGTTCTTC.

The gene calls are TRBV20-1 and TRBJ1-1; no firm D call. The CDR3 has 10 residues. Trimming took off 3 bases at V and 4 bases at J, with 3 bases between the two ends. CDR1 is DFQATT, CDR2 SNEGSKA, per germline (reference sequence). CDR3: CSARSTEAFF. Here the CDR3 DNA reads TGCAGTGCTAGGAGCACTGAAGCTTTCTTT.

The V and J genes are TRBV28 and TRBJ1-2, with 8 bases aligning to TRBD1. Germline V CDR1 and CDR2: MDHEN, SYDVKM. CDR3 length: 16 residues. Losses at the gene ends were 4 bases for V and 3 bases for J; bases not matched to a gene: 10. The CDR3 protein is CASSSARGREDYGYTF. CDR3 nucleotides: TGTGCCAGCAGTTCTGCCAGGGGGCGCGAGGACTATGGCTACACCTTC.

This clone was recorded only once. The chain carries TRBV19 and TRBJ1-4, with 8 bases identical to TRBD1. The length of the CDR3 is 15 residues. CDR1 and CDR2 from the germline V gene are LNHDA and SQIVND (reference sequence). V lost 3 bases to trimming and J lost 12 bases; unmatched junction nucleotides: 12. DNA for the CDR3: TGTGCCAGTAGTATCCGGCAGGGGGCGTCGGTAGAACTGTTTTTT. Translating gives CASSIRQGASVELFF.

This clone showed up just once. This rearrangement joins TRBV29-1 to TRBJ1-4; 12 nucleotides agree with TRBD1. CDR3 size: 14 residues. V lost 7 bases, J lost 8 bases, and 8 bases stayed unmatched. Germline-derived CDR1 and CDR2 are SQVTM and ANQGSEA. DNA of the CDR3: TGCAGCGCCTCGGGACAGGGGGCATGGGAAAAACTGTTTTTT. Its translation: CSASGQGAWEKLFF.

This clone appeared once. The chain links TRBV27 to TRBJ2-5; D is possibly TRBD1 (6 bases). CDR3 length equals 15 residues. V was clipped by 5 bases and J by 2 bases, with 15 bases between them. Germline loops: CDR1 MNHEY, CDR2 SMNVEV (reference sequence). Here the CDR3 DNA reads TGTGCCAGCAGTCTACAGGGCTGGAGGCAAGAGACCCAGTACTTC. It specifies CASSLQGWRQETQYF.

This chain links TRBV5-1 with TRBJ1-2; 8 bases map to TRBD1. Germline lookup yields CDR1 SGHRS and CDR2 YFSETQ. The CDR3 spans 14 residues. V shed 2 bases, J shed 4 bases, and the junction held 4 bases outside the gene matches. CDR3 DNA sequence: TGCGCCAGCAGCTTAGGACAGGGACCCTATGGCTACACCTTC. Its translation: CASSLGQGPYGYTF.

The chain recombines TRBV4-3 with TRBJ1-1, with D uncertain. The CDR3 loop spans 14 amino acids. The germline CDR1 and CDR2 sequences are LGHNA and YSLEER. Trimming pared 7 bases from V and 4 bases from J, leaving 16 bases between. The CDR3 DNA reads as TGCGCCAGCAACTCCTTTCTACAGAGCACTGAAGCTTTCTTT. Translation gives CASNSFLQSTEAFF.

The J gene is TRBJ2-4, the V gene TRBV6-1, with 9 nucleotides matching TRBD2. V lost 8 bases, J lost 5 bases, and 4 bases stayed unmatched. Germline V gene data show CDR1 as MNHNS and CDR2 as SASEGT. The CDR3 is 13 amino acids. CDR3 sequence: CASVKRGENIQYF. CDR3 coding DNA: TGTGCCAGCGTTAAGCGGGGGGAAAACATTCAGTACTTC.